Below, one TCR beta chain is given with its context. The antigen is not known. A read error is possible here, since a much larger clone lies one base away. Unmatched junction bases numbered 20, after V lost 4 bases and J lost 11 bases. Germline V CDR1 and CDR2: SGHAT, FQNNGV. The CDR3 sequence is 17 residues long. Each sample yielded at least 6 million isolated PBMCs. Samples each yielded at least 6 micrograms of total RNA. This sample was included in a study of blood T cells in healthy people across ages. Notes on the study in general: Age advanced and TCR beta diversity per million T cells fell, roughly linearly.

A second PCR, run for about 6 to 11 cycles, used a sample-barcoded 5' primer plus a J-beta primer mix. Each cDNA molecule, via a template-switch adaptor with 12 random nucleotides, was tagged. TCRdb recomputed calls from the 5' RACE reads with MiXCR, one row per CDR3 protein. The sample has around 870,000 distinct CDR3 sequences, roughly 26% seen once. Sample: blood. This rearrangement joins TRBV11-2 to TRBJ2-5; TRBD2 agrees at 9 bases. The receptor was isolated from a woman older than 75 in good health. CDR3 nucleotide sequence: TGTGCCAGCAGCTCTTACCCACGCGGGGGGGCTAGGAATGAGCAGTACTTC. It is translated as CASSSYPRGGARNEQYF.